This is a list of T cell receptor beta chains from one sample in a study of T cell responses to AZD1222 COVID-19 vaccine. Measured with immunoSEQ multiplex PCR; TCRdb has only the in-frame clones, and not every one. This table holds under 30,000 clones, roughly 84% found once. Sequences were derived from peripheral blood, sampled 28 days after the second AZD1222 dose. Receptor source: an adult who received the AZD1222 COVID-19 vaccine. CDR3s include the opening cysteine and the closing phenylalanine or tryptophan.

TRBV2 CASSDPGGETQYF
TRBV30 CVGAGGNTGELFF
TRBV2 CASSTQGPNTGELFF
TRBV25-1 CASSNRDRDEQYF
TRBV7-2 CASSPPGINLEQYF
TRBV14 CASSQQRGPYEQYF
TRBV6-5 CASSFRDRETQYF
TRBV18 CASSNGTGMGLSGANVLTF
TRBV19 CASSIQQAEKLFF
TRBV4-3 CASSHGRHRSGQETQYF
TRBV5-1 CASSSYRVRRNQPQHF
TRBV6-1 CASSEEETGGQPQHF
TRBV7-2 CASRSGQGFHEQYF
TRBV5-4 CASSSPWGDSGSGEQYF
TRBV5-1 CASSLFLGGAGNTIYF